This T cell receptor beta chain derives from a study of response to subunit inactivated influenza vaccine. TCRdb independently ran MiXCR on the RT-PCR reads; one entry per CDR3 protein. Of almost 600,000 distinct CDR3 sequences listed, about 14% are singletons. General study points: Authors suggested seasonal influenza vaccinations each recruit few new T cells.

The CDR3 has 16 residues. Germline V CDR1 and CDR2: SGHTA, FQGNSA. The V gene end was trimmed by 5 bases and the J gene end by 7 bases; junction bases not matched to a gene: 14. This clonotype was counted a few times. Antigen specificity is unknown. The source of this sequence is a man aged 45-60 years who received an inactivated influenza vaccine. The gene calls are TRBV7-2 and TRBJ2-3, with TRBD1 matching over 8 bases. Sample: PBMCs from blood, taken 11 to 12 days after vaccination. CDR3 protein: CASSTPQGGGTYTQYF. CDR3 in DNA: TGTGCCAGCAGCACACCACAGGGGGGAGGAACATATACGCAGTATTTT.